Ten or more counts support the clone carrying this T cell receptor beta chain. This entry comes from a study of blood T cells in healthy people across ages. Through a sample-barcoded 5' primer and a J-beta primer mix, a second PCR was run for about 6 to 11 cycles. TCRdb redid the calling of the 5' RACE reads with MiXCR, one entry per CDR3 protein. In the table there are about 930,000 distinct CDR3 sequences, 25% to 35% of which are singletons. The CDR3 is made up of 13 amino acids. Germline CDR1 and CDR2: SQVTM and ANQGSEA. Trimming shortened V by 1 base and J by 3 bases, and 7 bases separated the two germline ends. This sample also appeared in a second study, on T cells of mothers and their children. Per that paper: The sample comes from nine or ten healthy Caucasian donors: mothers and children. When mothers and children were related, their normalized repertoire overlap, which was always slightly higher, did not differ significantly from that of unrelated pairs.

The chain uses TRBV29-1 and TRBJ1-5, with no clear D. The sequenced material came from blood. This clonotype originated in a woman between 35 and 50 years old in good health. This CDR3 reads CSVEVNPNQPQHF. The CDR3 nucleotides read TGCAGCGTTGAAGTTAACCCCAATCAGCCCCAGCATTTT.